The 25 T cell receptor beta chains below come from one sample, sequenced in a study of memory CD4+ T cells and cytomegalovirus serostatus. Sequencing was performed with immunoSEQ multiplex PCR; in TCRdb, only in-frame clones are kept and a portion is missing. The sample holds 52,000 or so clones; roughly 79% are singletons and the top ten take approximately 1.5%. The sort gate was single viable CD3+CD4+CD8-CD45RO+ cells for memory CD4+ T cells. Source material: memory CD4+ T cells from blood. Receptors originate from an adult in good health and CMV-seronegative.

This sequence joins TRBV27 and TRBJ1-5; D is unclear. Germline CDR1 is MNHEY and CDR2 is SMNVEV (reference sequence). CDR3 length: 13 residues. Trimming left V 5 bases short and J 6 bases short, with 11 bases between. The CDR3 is CASSPKKFQPQHF. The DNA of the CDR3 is TGTGCCAGCAGTCCAAAGAAATTTCAGCCCCAGCATTTT.

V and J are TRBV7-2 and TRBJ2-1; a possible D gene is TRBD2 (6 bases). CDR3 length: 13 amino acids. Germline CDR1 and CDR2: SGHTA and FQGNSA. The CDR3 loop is CVSETGVGNEQFF. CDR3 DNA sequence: TGTGTCTCGGAGACGGGAGTAGGCAATGAGCAGTTCTTC.

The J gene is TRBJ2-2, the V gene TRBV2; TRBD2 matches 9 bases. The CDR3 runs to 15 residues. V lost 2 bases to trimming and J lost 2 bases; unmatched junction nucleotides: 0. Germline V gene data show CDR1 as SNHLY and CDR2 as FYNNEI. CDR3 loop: CASSELAGNTGELFF. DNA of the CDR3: TGTGCCAGCAGTGAACTAGCGGGAAACACCGGGGAGCTGTTTTTT.

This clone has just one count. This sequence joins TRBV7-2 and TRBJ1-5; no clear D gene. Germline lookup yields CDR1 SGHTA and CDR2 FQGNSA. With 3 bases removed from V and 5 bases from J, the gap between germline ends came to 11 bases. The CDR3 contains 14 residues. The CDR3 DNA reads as TGTGCCAGCAGCTTTGGGCCATTGGATCAGCCCCAGCATTTT. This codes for CASSFGPLDQPQHF.

The CDR3 loop is CASNRVWDTEAFF. The CDR3 DNA follows: TGTGCCAGCAACAGGGTTTGGGACACTGAAGCTTTCTTT. This chain links TRBV6-1 with TRBJ1-1; TRBD1 is a possible D gene (6 bases). Looked up from germline, CDR1 is MNHNS and CDR2 is SASEGT. Trimming took 7 bases from V and 3 from J, leaving 12 bases between them. This CDR3 is built from 13 residues.

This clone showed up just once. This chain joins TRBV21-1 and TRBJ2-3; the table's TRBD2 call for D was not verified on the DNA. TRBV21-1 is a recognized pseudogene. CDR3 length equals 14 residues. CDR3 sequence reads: CASSKGTSVDTQYF. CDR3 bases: TGTGCCAGCAGCAAAGGGACTAGCGTAGATACGCAGTATTTT.

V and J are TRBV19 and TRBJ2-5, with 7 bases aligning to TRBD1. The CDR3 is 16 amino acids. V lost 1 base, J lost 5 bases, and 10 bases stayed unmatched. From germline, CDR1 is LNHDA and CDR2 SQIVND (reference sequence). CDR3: CASSIGVGLGGETQYF. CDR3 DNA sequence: TGTGCCAGTAGTATAGGGGTAGGGTTAGGGGGCGAGACCCAGTACTTC.

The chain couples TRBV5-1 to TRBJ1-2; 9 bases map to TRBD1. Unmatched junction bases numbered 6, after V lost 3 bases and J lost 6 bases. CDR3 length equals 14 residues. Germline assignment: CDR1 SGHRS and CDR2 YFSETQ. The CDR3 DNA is TGCGCCAGCAGCTCCACAGGGGGCTTAAATGGCTACACCTTC. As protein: CASSSTGGLNGYTF.

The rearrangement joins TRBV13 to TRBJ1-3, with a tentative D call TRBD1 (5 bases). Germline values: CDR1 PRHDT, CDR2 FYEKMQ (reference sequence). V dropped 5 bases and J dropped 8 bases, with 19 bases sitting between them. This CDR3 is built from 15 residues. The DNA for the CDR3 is TGTGCCAGCAGCCCGAGACCCGTTAGGGGCGACACCATATATTTT. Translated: CASSPRPVRGDTIYF.

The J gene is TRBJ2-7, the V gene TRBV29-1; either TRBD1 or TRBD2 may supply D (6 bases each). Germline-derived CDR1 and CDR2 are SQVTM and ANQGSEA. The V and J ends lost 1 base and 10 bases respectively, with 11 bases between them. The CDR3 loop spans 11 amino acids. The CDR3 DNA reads TGCAGCGTTGAAGGGGGGGCAGAACAGTACTTC. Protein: CSVEGGAEQYF.

CDR3 sequence reads: CASSLGGGVVEKLFF. CDR3 bases: TGTGCCAGCAGTTTAGGGGGTGGTGTGGTTGAAAAACTGTTTTTT. The chain carries TRBV28 and TRBJ1-4; D might be TRBD1 (5 bases). CDR1 and CDR2 from the germline V gene are MDHEN and SYDVKM. The V end lost 2 bases, the J end lost 7 bases, and 14 bases lay between the germline ends. The CDR3 is made up of 15 amino acids.

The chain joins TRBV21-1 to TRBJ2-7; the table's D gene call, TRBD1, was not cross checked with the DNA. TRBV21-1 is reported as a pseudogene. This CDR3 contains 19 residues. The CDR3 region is CASSKGGDREPPCVGEQYF. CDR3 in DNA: TGTGCCAGCAGCAAAGGAGGGGACAGGGAACCCCCCTGCGTGGGGGAGCAGTACTTC.

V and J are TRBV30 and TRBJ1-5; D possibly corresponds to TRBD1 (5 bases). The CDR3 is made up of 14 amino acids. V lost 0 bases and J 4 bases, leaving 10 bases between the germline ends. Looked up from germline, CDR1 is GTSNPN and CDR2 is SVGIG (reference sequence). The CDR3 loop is CAWSVQAGNQPQHF. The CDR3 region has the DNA TGTGCCTGGAGTGTACAGGCAGGGAATCAGCCCCAGCATTTT.

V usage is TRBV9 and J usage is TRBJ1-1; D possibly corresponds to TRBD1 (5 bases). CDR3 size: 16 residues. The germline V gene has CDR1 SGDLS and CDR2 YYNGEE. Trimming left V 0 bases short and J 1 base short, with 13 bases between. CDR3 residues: CASSVGYRGGNTEAFF. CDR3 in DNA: TGTGCCAGCAGCGTAGGGTATCGGGGCGGGAACACTGAAGCTTTCTTT.

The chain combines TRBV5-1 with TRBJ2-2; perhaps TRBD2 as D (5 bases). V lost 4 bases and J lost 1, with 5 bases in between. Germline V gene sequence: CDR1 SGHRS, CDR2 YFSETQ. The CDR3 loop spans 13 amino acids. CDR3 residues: CASSGRNTGELFF. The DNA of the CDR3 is TGCGCCAGCAGCGGGAGGAACACCGGGGAGCTGTTTTTT.

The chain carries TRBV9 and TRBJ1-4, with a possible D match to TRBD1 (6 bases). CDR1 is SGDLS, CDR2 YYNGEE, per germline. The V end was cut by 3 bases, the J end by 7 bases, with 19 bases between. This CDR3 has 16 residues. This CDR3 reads CASSEAAGGLGEKLFF. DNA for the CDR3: TGTGCCAGCAGCGAAGCTGCGGGGGGGCTCGGTGAAAAACTGTTTTTT.

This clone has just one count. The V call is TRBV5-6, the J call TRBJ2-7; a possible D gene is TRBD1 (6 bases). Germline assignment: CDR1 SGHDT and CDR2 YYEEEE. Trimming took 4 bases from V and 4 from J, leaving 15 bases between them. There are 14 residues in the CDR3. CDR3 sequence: CASSLSIQGYEQYF. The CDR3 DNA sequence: TGTGCCAGCAGCCTTTCCATCCAGGGGTACGAGCAGTACTTC.

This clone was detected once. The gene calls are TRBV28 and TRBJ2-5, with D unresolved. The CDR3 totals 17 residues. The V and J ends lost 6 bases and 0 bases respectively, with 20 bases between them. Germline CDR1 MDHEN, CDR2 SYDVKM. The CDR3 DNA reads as TGTGCCAGCAGCAAAGGTTCGATACACCTGTACCAAGAGACCCAGTACTTC. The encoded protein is CASSKGSIHLYQETQYF. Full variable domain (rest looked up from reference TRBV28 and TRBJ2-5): DVKVTQSSRYLVKRTGEKVFLECVQDMDHENMFWYRQDPGLGLRLIYFSYDVKMKEKGDIPEGYSVSREKKERFSLILESASTNQTSMYLCASSKGSIHLYQETQYFGPGTRLLVL.

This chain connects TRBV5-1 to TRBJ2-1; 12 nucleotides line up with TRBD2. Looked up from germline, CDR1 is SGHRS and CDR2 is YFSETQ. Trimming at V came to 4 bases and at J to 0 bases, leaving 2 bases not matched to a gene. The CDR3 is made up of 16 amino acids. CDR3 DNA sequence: TGCGCCAGCAGCCCGACTAGCGGGAGCTCCTACAATGAGCAGTTCTTC. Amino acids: CASSPTSGSSYNEQFF.

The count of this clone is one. The CDR3 bases are TGTGCCACCATCTTTCGGGGTAGCGGGAGGGCCCCGGATACGCAGTATTTT. Translated: CATIFRGSGRAPDTQYF. The chain is built from TRBV5-4 and TRBJ2-3; TRBD2 agrees at 11 bases. Germline V lookup: CDR1 SGHNT, CDR2 YYREEE (reference sequence). V lost 9 bases and J lost 6; bases outside the gene matches: 18. This CDR3 has 17 residues.

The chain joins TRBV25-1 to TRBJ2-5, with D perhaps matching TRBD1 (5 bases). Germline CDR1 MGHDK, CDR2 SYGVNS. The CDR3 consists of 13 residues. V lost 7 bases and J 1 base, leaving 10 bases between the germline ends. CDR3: CASNDQGQETQYF. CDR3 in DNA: TGTGCCAGCAATGACCAGGGCCAAGAGACCCAGTACTTC.

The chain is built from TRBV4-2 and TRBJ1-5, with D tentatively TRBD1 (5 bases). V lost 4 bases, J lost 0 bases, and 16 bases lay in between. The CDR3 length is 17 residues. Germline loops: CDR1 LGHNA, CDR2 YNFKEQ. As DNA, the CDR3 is TGTGCCAGCAGCCGAGACTGGACACCCTATAGCAATCAGCCCCAGCATTTT. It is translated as CASSRDWTPYSNQPQHF.

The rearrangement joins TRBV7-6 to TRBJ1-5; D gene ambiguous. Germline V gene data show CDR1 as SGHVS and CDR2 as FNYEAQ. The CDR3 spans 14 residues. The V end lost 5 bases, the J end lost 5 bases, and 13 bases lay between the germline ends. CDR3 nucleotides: TGTGCCAGCAGCCAAAACGGGTACGATCAGCCCCAGCATTTT. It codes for CASSQNGYDQPQHF. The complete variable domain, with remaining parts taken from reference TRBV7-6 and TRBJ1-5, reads GAGVSQSPRYKVTKRGQDVALRCDPISGHVSLYWYRQALGQGPEFLTYFNYEAQQDKSGLPNDRFSAERPEGSISTLTIQRTEQRDSAMYRCASSQNGYDQPQHFGDGTRLSIL.

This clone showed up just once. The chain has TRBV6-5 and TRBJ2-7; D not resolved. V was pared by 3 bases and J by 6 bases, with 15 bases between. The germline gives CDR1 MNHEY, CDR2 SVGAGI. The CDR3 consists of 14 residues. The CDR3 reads CASSYKMPEGEQYF. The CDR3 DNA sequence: TGTGCCAGCAGTTATAAGATGCCGGAAGGCGAGCAGTACTTC.

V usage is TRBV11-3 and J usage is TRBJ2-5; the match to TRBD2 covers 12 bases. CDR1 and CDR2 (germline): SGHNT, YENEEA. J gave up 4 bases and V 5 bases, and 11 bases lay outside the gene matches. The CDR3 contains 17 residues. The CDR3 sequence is CASSLRLAGVGGETQYF. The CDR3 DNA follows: TGTGCCAGCAGCCTGCGACTAGCGGGGGTGGGTGGAGAGACCCAGTACTTC.